This T cell receptor (beta chain) is from a study of blood T cell repertoires in COVID-19. Sequenced by immunoSEQ multiplex PCR; TCRdb stores in-frame clones only, minus some. The profile shows nearly 200,000 clones, about four fifths of them singletons. The specimen was PBMCs or T cells enriched from blood (not recorded which). This sequence originates from a man aged 40-50 years who had recovered from COVID-19.

CDR3 sequence (DNA): TGTGCCAGCCAACAGGGTTCGAGTCGGACGAAGCAGTACTTC. It yields the protein CASQQGSSRTKQYF. The chain joins TRBV27 to TRBJ2-7, with D possibly TRBD1 on 6 matching bases. The CDR3 spans 14 residues. CDR1 is MNHEY, CDR2 SMNVEV, per germline (reference sequence). Trimming stripped 8 bases from V and 8 bases from J, with 22 bases between.